The clone carrying this T cell receptor (beta chain) turned up a few times. What it binds is unknown. This specimen belongs to a study of identical twins. General study results and limits: Cord blood beta clonotypes that were abundant carried fewer insertions, and memory repertoires showed no such trend. Among beta out-of-frame sequences, excess sharing between twins appeared weaker.

Through template switching, a universal primer site was introduced, and the cDNA contained unique molecular identifiers. Using its own MiXCR run on the 5' RACE reads, TCRdb lists one record per CDR3 protein. This table has about 240,000 distinct CDR3 sequences, roughly 13% appearing once. V gave up 6 bases and J gave up 2 bases; unmatched junction bases: 8. The CDR3 extends over 16 amino acids. Germline V gene data show CDR1 as MDHEN and CDR2 as SYDVKM. The same sample was also studied in work on yellow fever vaccine responses in identical twins.

The TCR sequence derives from a woman aged 18-30 years in good health. Sequenced sample: memory (CD45RO+) T cells sorted from blood. The chain couples TRBV28 to TRBJ2-2, with 8 nucleotides matching TRBD2. Here the CDR3 reads CASRGAGAPNTGELFF. As DNA, the CDR3 is TGTGCCAGCAGGGGAGCGGGAGCTCCCAACACCGGGGAGCTGTTTTTT.